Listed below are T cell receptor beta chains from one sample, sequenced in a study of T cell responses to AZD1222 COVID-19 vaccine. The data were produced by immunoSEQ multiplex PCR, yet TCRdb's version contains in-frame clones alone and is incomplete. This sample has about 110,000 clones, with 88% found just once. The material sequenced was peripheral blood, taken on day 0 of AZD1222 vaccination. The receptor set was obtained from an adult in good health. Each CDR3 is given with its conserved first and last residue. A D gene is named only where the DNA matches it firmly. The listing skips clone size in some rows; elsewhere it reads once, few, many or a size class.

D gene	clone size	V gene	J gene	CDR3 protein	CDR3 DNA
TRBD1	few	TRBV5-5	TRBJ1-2	CASSLAWTGGTYGYTF	TGTGCCAGCAGCTTGGCCTGGACAGGGGGCACCTATGGCTACACCTTC
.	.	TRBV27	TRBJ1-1	CASKTPTVSAEAFF	TGTGCCAGCAAGACCCCGACAGTGTCCGCTGAAGCTTTCTTT
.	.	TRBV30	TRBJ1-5	CAWSVQKAYQPQHF	TGTGCCTGGAGTGTACAGAAGGCGTATCAGCCCCAGCATTTT
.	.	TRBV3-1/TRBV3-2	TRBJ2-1	CASSLRGGRGNEQFF	TGTGCCAGCAGCCTTCGAGGGGGACGAGGCAATGAGCAGTTCTTC
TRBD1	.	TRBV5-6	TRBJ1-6	CASSLLGHLGQGNSPLHF	TGTGCCAGCAGCTTGTTAGGGCATCTAGGACAGGGGAATTCACCCCTCCACTTT
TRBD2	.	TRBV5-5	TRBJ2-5	CASRRTGTTGLETQYF	TGTGCCAGCAGACGCACCGGGACTACCGGTTTGGAGACCCAGTACTTC
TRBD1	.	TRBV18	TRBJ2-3	CASSPEDRVSTDTQYF	TGTGCCAGCTCACCAGAAGACAGGGTTAGCACAGATACGCAGTATTTT
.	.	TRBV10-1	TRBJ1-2	CASSQDRNYGYTF	TGCGCCAGCAGTCAAGACAGGAACTATGGCTACACCTTC
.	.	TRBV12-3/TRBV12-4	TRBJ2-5	CASSLQETQYF	TGTGCCAGCAGTTTACAAGAGACCCAGTACTTC
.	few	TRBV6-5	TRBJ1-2	CASSPTGSYGYTF	TGTGCCAGCAGTCCCACAGGGAGCTATGGCTACACCTTC
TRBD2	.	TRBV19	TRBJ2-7	CASKGVGGTYEQYF	TGTGCCAGTAAAGGAGTGGGGGGGACCTACGAGCAGTACTTC
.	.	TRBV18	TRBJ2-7	CASSSDSYEQYF	TGTGCCAGCTCATCGGACAGTTACGAGCAGTACTTC
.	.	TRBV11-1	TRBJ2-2	CASSDPNTGELFF	TGTGCCAGCAGCGACCCGAACACCGGGGAGCTGTTTTTT
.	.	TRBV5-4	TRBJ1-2	CASSQEGAYGYTF	TGTGCCAGCAGCCAAGAAGGGGCCTATGGCTACACCTTC
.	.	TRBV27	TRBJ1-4	CASSKTYGGENEKLFF	TGTGCCAGCAGCAAGACGTACGGGGGGGAGAATGAAAAACTGTTTTTT